The 11 T cell receptor beta chains listed next were all sequenced from one sample in a study of monozygotic twins with cystic fibrosis. Only in-frame clones appear in the TCRdb table, and some are missing; sequencing was by immunoSEQ multiplex PCR. The sample holds 25,000 to 40,000 clones, roughly 97% seen once. Specimen: blood. The receptors originated from a girl aged 2 to 10 with cystic fibrosis.

The gene calls are TRBV5-1 and TRBJ1-1, with D perhaps matching TRBD1 (6 bases). From germline, CDR1 is SGHRS and CDR2 YFSETQ. Trimming stripped 4 bases from V and 0 bases from J, with 13 bases between. This CDR3 contains 15 residues. The DNA for the CDR3 is TGCGCCAGCAGCGCAGGTGGACAGATGAACACTGAAGCTTTCTTT. This codes for CASSAGGQMNTEAFF.

The rearrangement links TRBV27 to TRBJ1-3; 10 positions match TRBD1. The trim removed 5 bases at V and 4 bases at J, leaving 8 bases unmatched. The germline gives CDR1 MNHEY, CDR2 SMNVEV (reference sequence). There are 16 residues in the CDR3. The DNA of the CDR3 is TGTGCCAGCAGTCCGCGACAGGGGGCCGGAGGAAACACCATATATTTT. Encoded protein: CASSPRQGAGGNTIYF.

The genes are TRBV4-2 and TRBJ2-1; 13 nucleotides agree with TRBD2. The germline V gene has CDR1 LGHNA and CDR2 YNFKEQ. The CDR3 loop spans 18 amino acids. Trimming removed 0 bases from V and 7 bases from J; junction bases left unmatched: 9. The CDR3 loop reads CASSQDLGLAGEVNEQFF. For the CDR3, the DNA is TGTGCCAGCAGCCAAGATTTAGGACTAGCGGGAGAAGTGAATGAGCAGTTCTTC.

This chain links TRBV29-1 with TRBJ1-1, with TRBD1 matching 8 bases. CDR3 length: 14 amino acids. Trimming cost V 3 bases and J 3 bases; bases outside gene matches: 6. Per germline, CDR1 SQVTM and CDR2 ANQGSEA. The CDR3 coding sequence is TGCAGCGTTGAGGTGCAGGGGGCACACACTGAAGCTTTCTTT. Encoded protein: CSVEVQGAHTEAFF.

The CDR3 region is CASSLQGGDQPQHF. In DNA, the CDR3 is TGCGCCAGCAGCTTACAGGGAGGGGATCAGCCCCAGCATTTT. The chain employs TRBV5-1 and TRBJ1-5; D might be TRBD1 (6 bases). Per the germline V gene, CDR1 is SGHRS and CDR2 is YFSETQ. The V end lost 2 bases, the J end lost 5 bases, and 11 bases lay between the germline ends. The CDR3 loop spans 14 amino acids.

The chain uses TRBV30 and TRBJ2-7, with TRBD1 as a possible D gene (6 bases). The germline V gene has CDR1 GTSNPN and CDR2 SVGIG (reference sequence). The V gene lost 2 bases and the J gene lost 7 bases, with 18 bases spanning the gap. The CDR3 is 14 amino acids. The CDR3 DNA is TGTGCCTGGAGTATGATGCAGGGGTTTGCTGAGCAGTACTTC. Translated: CAWSMMQGFAEQYF.

This chain connects TRBV25-1 to TRBJ2-5; weak D call: TRBD1 (7 bases). Germline V gene lookup returns CDR1 MGHDK and CDR2 SYGVNS. The CDR3 is 11 residues long. V lost 11 bases and J 7 bases, leaving 14 bases between the germline ends. CDR3 protein: CASQGGRTQYF. The DNA of the CDR3 is TGTGCCTCGCAGGGGGGTCGGACCCAGTACTTC. Filled out from reference TRBV25-1 and TRBJ2-5, the complete variable domain reads EADIYQTPRYLVIGTGKKITLECSQTMGHDKMYWYQQDPGMELHLIHYSYGVNSTEKGDLSSESTVSRIRTEHFPLTLESARPSHTSQYLCASQGGRTQYFGPGTRLLVL.

This chain connects TRBV11-2 to TRBJ1-2; D gene uncertain. V lost 3 bases, J lost 4 bases, and 6 bases lay in between. CDR1 is SGHAT, CDR2 FQNNGV, per germline. This CDR3 is built from 12 residues. This CDR3 reads CASSLDVYGYTF. CDR3 bases: TGTGCCAGCAGCTTGGACGTCTATGGCTACACCTTC.

The V and J genes are TRBV9 and TRBJ1-1; perhaps TRBD1 as D (6 bases). V was clipped by 4 bases and J by 3 bases, with 10 bases between them. The CDR3 runs to 13 residues. Germline V gene sequence: CDR1 SGDLS, CDR2 YYNGEE. For the CDR3, the DNA is TGTGCCAGCAGCCTATACAGGGACACTGAAGCTTTCTTT. Translated, it gives CASSLYRDTEAFF.

This clone was detected once. This rearrangement joins TRBV27 to TRBJ2-1; D is undetermined. Trimming cost V 6 bases and J 4 bases, with 10 bases left between them. The CDR3 has 13 residues. Germline values: CDR1 MNHEY, CDR2 SMNVEV (reference sequence). The DNA of the CDR3 is TGTGCCAGCAGCGATAACAGTTACAATGAGCAGTTCTTC. Encoded protein: CASSDNSYNEQFF.

The chain has TRBV7-9 and TRBJ2-1; D may be TRBD2 (5 bases). Trimming pared 1 base from V and 3 bases from J, leaving 13 bases between. CDR3 length: 16 amino acids. Germline values: CDR1 SEHNR, CDR2 FQNEAQ (reference sequence). As DNA, the CDR3 is TGTGCCAGCAGCTTAGTAAGTCTCGGGGTCTACAATGAGCAGTTCTTC. It yields the protein CASSLVSLGVYNEQFF.